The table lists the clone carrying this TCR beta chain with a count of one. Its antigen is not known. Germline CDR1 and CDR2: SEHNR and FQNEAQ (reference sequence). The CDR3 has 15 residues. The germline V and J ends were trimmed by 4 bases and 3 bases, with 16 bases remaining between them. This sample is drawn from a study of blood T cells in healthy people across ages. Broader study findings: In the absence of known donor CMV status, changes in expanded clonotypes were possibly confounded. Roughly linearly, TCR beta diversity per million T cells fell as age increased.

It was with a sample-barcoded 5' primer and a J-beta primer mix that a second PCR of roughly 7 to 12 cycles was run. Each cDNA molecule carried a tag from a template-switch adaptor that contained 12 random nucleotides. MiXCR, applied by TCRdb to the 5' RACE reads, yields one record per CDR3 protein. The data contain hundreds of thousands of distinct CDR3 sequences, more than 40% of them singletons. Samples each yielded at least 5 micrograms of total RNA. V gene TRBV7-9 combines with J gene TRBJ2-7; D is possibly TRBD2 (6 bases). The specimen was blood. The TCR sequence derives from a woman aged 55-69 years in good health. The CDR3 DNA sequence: TGTGCCAGCAGCTCAGGGAGGCTAGAAGGCTACGAGCAGTACTTC. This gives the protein CASSSGRLEGYEQYF.